This entry concerns a single TCR beta chain. The target of this receptor is not known. No qualities accompany the bases; no much larger clone lies one base away. CDR3 length: 15 amino acids, cysteine to phenylalanine. Only CDR3 DNA remains: 45 bases, in frame from the first base. The germline V gene gives CDR1 as MNHEY and CDR2 as SVGAGI. V is pared back by 5 bases and J by 1 base, with 14 bases lying between the germline termini. These data originate in a study of blood T cell repertoires in COVID-19 (dated by TCRdb to 2018 to 2021). Background on the whole study: Samples covering the acute and convalescent phases of COVID-19 were provided by collaborators in the United States, Italy and Spain. Deeply sampled blood TCRbeta repertoires from subjects exposed to, actively infected with, or recovered from COVID-19 were included in the dataset. The prospective study material was composed of cDNA or gDNA derived from T cells, B-cell-depleted T cells, or PBMCs. Where available, HLA class I and class II types were taken from metadata supplied by the sample provider and were not determined by assay-based typing. The repertoires were released in a freely available public database intended as a resource for research on the immune response to SARS-CoV-2. The samples were drawn from the first 160 participants of the ongoing ImmuneRACE study and from roughly 1,300 subjects provided by 6 global collaborators. A de-identified subject ID, COVID-19 status, age in years and sex were almost always included in the sample metadata. Broader findings and caveats from the paper: Clinical and demographic metadata were provided uncurated, with the amount varying by source and participant.

TCRbeta CDR3 regions were amplified from genomic DNA by means of the immunoSEQ Assay, a bias-controlled multiplex PCR. The authors' analysis ran thus. Nucleated cell counts per sample were estimated from amplification of reference gene primers within the assay. To quantify the absolute abundance of each unique TCRbeta CDR3 rearrangement, sequence reads were collapsed and filtered. For each sample, productive Simpson clonality was calculated as the square root of Simpson's diversity index over productive rearrangements. TCRdb stores this immuneACCESS table with in-frame sequences only. Part of the clones is absent; in the studies checked, under half of the shortfall reflects unresolved V genes, and no reason is known for the rest. That table gives V, J and clone size, and the DNA gave D and trimming. Counted in this sample were around 180,000 clones; roughly nine tenths of them appeared once. Clones ranked in the top ten supply more than 20% of the sample.

Whole blood was collected in K2EDTA tubes by collaborating institutions according to the institutions' own protocols. Collaborator samples were shipped for TCRbeta analysis as frozen whole blood, isolated PBMCs, or DNA extracted from either sample type. Recombination joined TRBV6-5 with TRBJ1-1; a tentative D call is TRBD1 (6 bases match). The sequence derives from a man in his 70s with active or convalescent COVID-19. The specimen sequenced was peripheral blood. The CDR3: CASSPPGVRNTEAFF. Here is the DNA: TGTGCCAGCAGTCCCCCAGGGGTCCGGAACACTGAAGCTTTCTTT.